These T cell receptor beta chains were read from a single sample in a study of shared T cell receptors in the human thymus. The protocol was immunoSEQ multiplex PCR, while the TCRdb copy is restricted to in-frame clones and leaves out a portion. The sample shows 500,000 to 550,000 clones, 70% to 80% of them seen only once. Separately, the same data were catalogued under a study of human thymus T cells.

Specimen: thymocytes. All receptors derive from a boy less than two years old with a congenital heart defect. CDR3s include the opening cysteine and the closing phenylalanine or tryptophan. The D gene is left open where the match is weak. Not all rows give a size; the values are once, few, many and, for expanded clones, a class.

CDR3aa: CAWSVGLVSIEQYF; CDR3nt: TGTGCCTGGAGTGTGGGACTAGTCTCCATCGAGCAGTACTTC; v_gene: TRBV30; j_gene: TRBJ2-7; len: 14; d_gene: TRBD2; abundance: few
CDR3aa: CASSPGQGVSYEQYF; CDR3nt: TGTGCCAGCAGTCCGGGACAGGGGGTTTCCTACGAGCAGTACTTC; v_gene: TRBV6-5; j_gene: TRBJ2-7; len: 15; d_gene: TRBD1; abundance: few
CDR3aa: CASSDPGSYGYTF; CDR3nt: TGTGCCAGCAGTGACCCGGGGAGCTATGGCTACACCTTC; v_gene: TRBV25-1; j_gene: TRBJ1-2; len: 13; d_gene: NA; abundance: NA
CDR3aa: CASNQPRSGSYNEQFF; CDR3nt: TGTGCCAGCAACCAACCTCGTAGCGGTTCGTACAATGAGCAGTTCTTC; v_gene: TRBV11-2; j_gene: TRBJ2-1; len: 16; d_gene: NA; abundance: NA
CDR3aa: CASIPGAAAFSNQPQHF; CDR3nt: TGTGCCAGCATCCCTGGGGCGGCAGCCTTTAGCAATCAGCCCCAGCATTTT; v_gene: TRBV28; j_gene: TRBJ1-5; len: 17; d_gene: NA; abundance: NA
CDR3aa: CASTKKGPGTSAYNEQFF; CDR3nt: TGTGCCAGCACCAAAAAAGGTCCCGGGACTAGCGCCTACAATGAGCAGTTCTTC; v_gene: TRBV27; j_gene: TRBJ2-1; len: 18; d_gene: TRBD2; abundance: NA
CDR3aa: CASSQDRDRSTDTQYF; CDR3nt: TGCGCCAGCAGCCAAGACCGGGACAGGAGCACAGATACGCAGTATTTT; v_gene: TRBV4-1; j_gene: TRBJ2-3; len: 16; d_gene: TRBD1; abundance: NA
CDR3aa: CASRSPWGLDFHEQYF; CDR3nt: TGTGCCAGCAGGAGTCCCTGGGGACTAGATTTCCACGAGCAGTACTTC; v_gene: TRBV27; j_gene: TRBJ2-7; len: 16; d_gene: TRBD2; abundance: NA
CDR3aa: CASSSGYSNQPQHF; CDR3nt: TGTGCCAGCAGTTCAGGTTATAGCAATCAGCCCCAGCATTTT; v_gene: TRBV6-6; j_gene: TRBJ1-5; len: 14; d_gene: NA; abundance: NA
CDR3aa: CASSLPGGSTDTQYF; CDR3nt: TGTGCCAGCAGCCTACCAGGGGGTTCCACAGATACGCAGTATTTT; v_gene: TRBV14; j_gene: TRBJ2-3; len: 15; d_gene: TRBD1; abundance: NA
CDR3aa: CASSDRGLNTGELFF; CDR3nt: TGTGCCAGTAGTGACAGGGGCCTGAACACCGGGGAGCTGTTTTTT; v_gene: TRBV19; j_gene: TRBJ2-2; len: 15; d_gene: TRBD1; abundance: NA
CDR3aa: CASSLLTQGRAYEQYF; CDR3nt: TGTGCCAGCAGTCTCCTCACCCAGGGCAGGGCCTACGAGCAGTACTTC; v_gene: TRBV28; j_gene: TRBJ2-7; len: 16; d_gene: NA; abundance: few
CDR3aa: CASSPRGSRNEQFF; CDR3nt: TGCGCCAGCAGCCCCCGGGGTAGCCGCAATGAGCAGTTCTTC; v_gene: TRBV5-1; j_gene: TRBJ2-1; len: 14; d_gene: NA; abundance: NA
CDR3aa: CASSLSAGGPYVADTQYF; CDR3nt: TGTGCCAGCAGTTTATCAGCGGGAGGGCCATATGTAGCAGATACGCAGTATTTT; v_gene: TRBV27; j_gene: TRBJ2-3; len: 18; d_gene: TRBD2; abundance: NA
CDR3aa: CAWNNDGVGATEAFF; CDR3nt: TGTGCCTGGAATAACGACGGCGTGGGGGCCACTGAAGCTTTCTTT; v_gene: TRBV30; j_gene: TRBJ1-1; len: 15; d_gene: NA; abundance: NA
CDR3aa: CASSQTLTRGDTQYF; CDR3nt: TGCGCCAGCAGCCAAACCCTCACTAGAGGAGATACGCAGTATTTT; v_gene: TRBV4-3; j_gene: TRBJ2-3; len: 15; d_gene: NA; abundance: NA
CDR3aa: CASSHERGGGNQPQHF; CDR3nt: TGTGCCAGCAGCCACGAGAGAGGGGGCGGCAATCAGCCCCAGCATTTT; v_gene: TRBV4-2; j_gene: TRBJ1-5; len: 16; d_gene: TRBD1; abundance: NA
CDR3aa: CASSLTGGRDNEQFF; CDR3nt: TGTGCCAGCAGTTTAACGGGCGGGAGGGACAATGAGCAGTTCTTC; v_gene: TRBV6-5; j_gene: TRBJ2-1; len: 15; d_gene: TRBD2; abundance: NA
CDR3aa: CASARLAGDSYEQYF; CDR3nt: TGTGCTAGTGCCCGACTAGCGGGAGACTCCTACGAGCAGTACTTC; v_gene: TRBV12-5; j_gene: TRBJ2-7; len: 15; d_gene: TRBD2; abundance: NA
CDR3aa: CAWSVLAASTDTQYF; CDR3nt: TGTGCCTGGAGTGTTTTAGCGGCTAGCACAGATACGCAGTATTTT; v_gene: TRBV30; j_gene: TRBJ2-3; len: 15; d_gene: NA; abundance: once
CDR3aa: CASSSGGDTQYF; CDR3nt: TGTGCCAGCAGTTCAGGAGGAGATACGCAGTATTTT; v_gene: TRBV27; j_gene: TRBJ2-3; len: 12; d_gene: NA; abundance: NA
CDR3aa: CSVEDPRGYEQYF; CDR3nt: TGCAGCGTTGAAGATCCTCGGGGGTACGAGCAGTACTTC; v_gene: TRBV29-1; j_gene: TRBJ2-7; len: 13; d_gene: NA; abundance: NA
CDR3aa: CASSLTSGTANTGELFF; CDR3nt: TGCGCCAGCAGTCTGACTAGCGGCACAGCGAACACCGGGGAGCTGTTTTTT; v_gene: TRBV10-2; j_gene: TRBJ2-2; len: 17; d_gene: TRBD2; abundance: NA
CDR3aa: CASRSPRRLGFGGYEQYF; CDR3nt: TGTGCCAGCAGATCCCCGCGGAGGCTCGGCTTCGGAGGTTACGAGCAGTACTTC; v_gene: TRBV7-2; j_gene: TRBJ2-7; len: 18; d_gene: NA; abundance: NA
CDR3aa: CATTTPSGLVVTGELFF; CDR3nt: TGTGCCACAACCACGCCCTCGGGACTAGTAGTAACCGGGGAGCTGTTTTTT; v_gene: TRBV6-4; j_gene: TRBJ2-2; len: 17; d_gene: TRBD2; abundance: NA
CDR3aa: CASSLGGVPRDYGYTF; CDR3nt: TGTGCCAGCAGCTTGGGCGGGGTACCAAGGGACTATGGCTACACCTTC; v_gene: TRBV5-6; j_gene: TRBJ1-2; len: 16; d_gene: NA; abundance: NA
CDR3aa: CASSMWAGLNQPQHF; CDR3nt: TGTGCCAGTAGTATGTGGGCAGGGCTCAATCAGCCCCAGCATTTT; v_gene: TRBV19; j_gene: TRBJ1-5; len: 15; d_gene: NA; abundance: NA
CDR3aa: CASSTMTLPASGSSPMVYEQYF; CDR3nt: TGTGCCAGTAGTACAATGACCCTTCCGGCTAGCGGGAGTTCCCCTATGGTGTACGAGCAGTACTTC; v_gene: TRBV19; j_gene: TRBJ2-7; len: 22; d_gene: TRBD2; abundance: NA
CDR3aa: CAISDWGPSNHEQYF; CDR3nt: TGTGCCATCAGTGATTGGGGCCCTAGTAACCACGAGCAGTACTTC; v_gene: TRBV10-3; j_gene: TRBJ2-7; len: 15; d_gene: NA; abundance: NA
CDR3aa: CASSLLALAGGSYEQYF; CDR3nt: TGTGCCAGCAGCTTACTTGCCTTGGCGGGAGGATCCTACGAGCAGTACTTC; v_gene: TRBV13; j_gene: TRBJ2-7; len: 17; d_gene: TRBD2; abundance: NA
CDR3aa: CASSLGREGGYEQYF; CDR3nt: TGTGCCAGCAGTTTGGGACGGGAGGGGGGTTACGAGCAGTACTTC; v_gene: TRBV27; j_gene: TRBJ2-7; len: 15; d_gene: TRBD2; abundance: NA
CDR3aa: CASSLFHRESSYEQYF; CDR3nt: TGTGCCAGCAGCTTGTTTCACAGGGAAAGCTCCTACGAGCAGTACTTC; v_gene: TRBV5-5; j_gene: TRBJ2-7; len: 16; d_gene: NA; abundance: NA
CDR3aa: CASRPPLSGPYNEQFF; CDR3nt: TGTGCCAGCAGACCACCCCTAAGCGGACCCTACAATGAGCAGTTCTTC; v_gene: TRBV27; j_gene: TRBJ2-1; len: 16; d_gene: NA; abundance: NA
CDR3aa: CAWGPGTANTGELFF; CDR3nt: TGTGCCTGGGGCCCCGGAACAGCGAACACCGGGGAGCTGTTTTTT; v_gene: TRBV30; j_gene: TRBJ2-2; len: 15; d_gene: NA; abundance: NA
CDR3aa: CASSRRTSGRDPPPTDTQYF; CDR3nt: TGCGCCAGCAGCCGCCGGACTAGCGGGAGAGATCCCCCCCCCACAGATACGCAGTATTTT; v_gene: TRBV4-3; j_gene: TRBJ2-3; len: 20; d_gene: TRBD2; abundance: NA
CDR3aa: CASSALAGVSYEQYF; CDR3nt: TGTGCCAGCAGCGCCCTGGCGGGAGTCTCCTACGAGCAGTACTTC; v_gene: TRBV4-2; j_gene: TRBJ2-7; len: 15; d_gene: TRBD2; abundance: NA
CDR3aa: CASNNPGGRNTEAFF; CDR3nt: TGTGCCAGCAACAATCCCGGAGGGAGGAACACTGAAGCTTTCTTT; v_gene: TRBV21-1; j_gene: TRBJ1-1; len: 15; d_gene: NA; abundance: NA
CDR3aa: CAISESAESSSGYTF; CDR3nt: TGTGCCATCAGTGAGTCCGCGGAATCCTCTAGTGGCTACACCTTC; v_gene: TRBV10-3; j_gene: TRBJ1-2; len: 15; d_gene: NA; abundance: NA
CDR3aa: CASSWGGQGVKTQYF; CDR3nt: TGTGCCAGCAGCTGGGGGGGACAGGGGGTTAAGACCCAGTACTTC; v_gene: TRBV5-6; j_gene: TRBJ2-5; len: 15; d_gene: TRBD1; abundance: NA
CDR3aa: CASTLKWAMNTEAFF; CDR3nt: TGTGCCAGCACCCTTAAGTGGGCTATGAACACTGAAGCTTTCTTT; v_gene: TRBV28; j_gene: TRBJ1-1; len: 15; d_gene: NA; abundance: few
CDR3aa: CAILPGGRNEKLFF; CDR3nt: TGTGCCATCCTCCCGGGGGGCCGTAATGAAAAACTGTTTTTT; v_gene: TRBV7-9; j_gene: TRBJ1-4; len: 14; d_gene: NA; abundance: few
CDR3aa: CASRSTPGSYGYTF; CDR3nt: TGTGCCAGCAGATCCACGCCGGGGTCCTATGGCTACACCTTC; v_gene: TRBV5-6; j_gene: TRBJ1-2; len: 14; d_gene: NA; abundance: few
CDR3aa: CASTNPGEGDSYEQYF; CDR3nt: TGTGCCAGCACCAATCCCGGGGAGGGGGACTCCTACGAGCAGTACTTC; v_gene: TRBV28; j_gene: TRBJ2-7; len: 16; d_gene: NA; abundance: NA